This T cell receptor beta chain was found in a study of cytomegalovirus exposure and HLA in healthy donors. The PCR contained 60 Vbeta and 13 Jbeta primers. The table came from immunoSEQ multiplex PCR; TCRdb's copy has only in-frame clones and leaves some out. This sample's table has about 70,000 clones. This TCR was recovered from a female donor in good health and CMV-seropositive. The sequencing sample was made of PBMCs.

The CDR3, as DNA: TGTGCCAGCAGCTCACAGGGAGTGGACACAGATACGCAGTATTTT. This translates into CASSSQGVDTDTQYF. The genes are TRBV5-8 and TRBJ2-3; perhaps TRBD1 as D (6 bases). This CDR3 is built from 15 residues. The germline V gene encodes CDR1 SGHTS and CDR2 YDEGEE. V was trimmed by 3 bases and J by 2 bases, leaving 13 bases between them.